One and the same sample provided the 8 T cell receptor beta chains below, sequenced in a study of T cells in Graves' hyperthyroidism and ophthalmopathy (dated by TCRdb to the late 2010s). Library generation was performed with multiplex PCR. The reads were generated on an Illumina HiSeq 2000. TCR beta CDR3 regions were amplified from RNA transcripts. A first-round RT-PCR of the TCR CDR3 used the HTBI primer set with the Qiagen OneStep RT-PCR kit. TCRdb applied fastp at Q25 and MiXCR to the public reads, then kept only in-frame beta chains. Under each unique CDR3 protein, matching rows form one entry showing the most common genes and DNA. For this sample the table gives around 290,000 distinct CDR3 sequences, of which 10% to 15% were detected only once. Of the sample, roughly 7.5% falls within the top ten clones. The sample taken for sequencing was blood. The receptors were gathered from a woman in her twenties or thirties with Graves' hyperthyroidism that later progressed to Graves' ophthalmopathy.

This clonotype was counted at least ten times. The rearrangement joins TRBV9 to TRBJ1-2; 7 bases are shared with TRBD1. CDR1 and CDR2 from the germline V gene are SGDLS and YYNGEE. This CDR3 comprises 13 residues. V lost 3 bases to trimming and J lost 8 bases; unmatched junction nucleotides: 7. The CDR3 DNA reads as TGTGCCAGCAGCGCCACAGGGGTAGGGGGCTACACCTTC. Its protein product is CASSATGVGGYTF.

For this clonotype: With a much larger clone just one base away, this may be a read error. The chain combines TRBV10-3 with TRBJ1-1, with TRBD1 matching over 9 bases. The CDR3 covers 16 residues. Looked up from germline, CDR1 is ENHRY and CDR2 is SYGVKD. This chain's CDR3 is CAISNPGQGGNTEASF. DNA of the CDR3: TGTGCCATCAGTAATCCGGGACAGGGAGGGAACACTGAAGCTTCCTTT.

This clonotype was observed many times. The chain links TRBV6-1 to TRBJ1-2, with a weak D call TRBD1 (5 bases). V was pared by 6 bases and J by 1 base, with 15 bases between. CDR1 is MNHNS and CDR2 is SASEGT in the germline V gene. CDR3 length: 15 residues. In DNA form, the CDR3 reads TGTGCCAGCAGCTATACCATCGACAGTAACTATGGCTACACCTTC. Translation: CASSYTIDSNYGYTF.

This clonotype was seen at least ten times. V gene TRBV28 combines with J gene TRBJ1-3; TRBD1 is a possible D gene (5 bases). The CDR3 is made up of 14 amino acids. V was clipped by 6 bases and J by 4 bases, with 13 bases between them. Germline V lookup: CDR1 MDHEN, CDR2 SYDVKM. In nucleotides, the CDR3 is TGTGCCAGCAGCCCGGGGGTCGCCGGAAACACCATATATTTT. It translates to CASSPGVAGNTIYF.

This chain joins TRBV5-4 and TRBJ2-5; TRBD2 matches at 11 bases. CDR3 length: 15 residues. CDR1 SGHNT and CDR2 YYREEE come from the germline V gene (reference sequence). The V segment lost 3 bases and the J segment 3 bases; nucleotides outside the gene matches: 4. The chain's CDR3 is CASSSGLAEEETQYF. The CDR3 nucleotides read TGTGCCAGCAGCTCGGGACTAGCGGAAGAAGAGACCCAGTACTTC.

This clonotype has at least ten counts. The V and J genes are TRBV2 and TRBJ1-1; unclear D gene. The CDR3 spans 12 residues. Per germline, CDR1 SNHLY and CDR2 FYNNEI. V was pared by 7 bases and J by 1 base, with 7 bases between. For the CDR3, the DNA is TGTGCCAGCACATGGTCGAACACTGAAGCTTTCTTT. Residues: CASTWSNTEAFF. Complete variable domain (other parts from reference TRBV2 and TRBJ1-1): EPEVTQTPSHQVTQMGQEVILRCVPISNHLYFYWYRQILGQKVEFLVSFYNNEISEKSEIFDDQFSVERPDGSNFTLKIRSTKLEDSAMYFCASTWSNTEAFFGQGTRLTVV.

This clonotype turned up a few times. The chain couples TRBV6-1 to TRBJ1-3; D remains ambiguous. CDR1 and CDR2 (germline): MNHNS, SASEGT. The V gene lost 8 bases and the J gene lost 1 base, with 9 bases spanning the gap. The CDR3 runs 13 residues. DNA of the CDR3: TGTGCCAGCCAGCCGGGATCTGGAAACACCATATATTTT. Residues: CASQPGSGNTIYF.

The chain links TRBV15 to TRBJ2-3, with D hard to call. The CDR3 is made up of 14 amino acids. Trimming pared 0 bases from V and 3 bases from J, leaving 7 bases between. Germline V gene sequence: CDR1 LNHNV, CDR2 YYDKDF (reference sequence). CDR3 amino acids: CATSRDPITDTQYF. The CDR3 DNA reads TGTGCCACCAGCAGAGACCCAATAACAGATACGCAGTATTTT.